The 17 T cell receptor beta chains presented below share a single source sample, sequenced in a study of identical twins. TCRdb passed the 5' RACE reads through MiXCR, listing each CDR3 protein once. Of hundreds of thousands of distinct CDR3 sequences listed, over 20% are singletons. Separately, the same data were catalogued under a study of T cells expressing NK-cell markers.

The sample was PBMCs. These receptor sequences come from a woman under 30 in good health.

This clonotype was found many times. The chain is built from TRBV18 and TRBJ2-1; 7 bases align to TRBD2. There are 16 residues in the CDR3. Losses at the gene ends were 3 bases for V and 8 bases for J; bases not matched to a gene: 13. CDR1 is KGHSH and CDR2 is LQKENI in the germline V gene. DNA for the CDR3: TGTGCCAGCTCACCGGAGGGGCGCGGGAGCGTGCATGAGCAGTTCTTC. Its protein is CASSPEGRGSVHEQFF. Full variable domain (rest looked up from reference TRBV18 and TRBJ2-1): NAGVMQNPRHLVRRRGQEARLRCSPMKGHSHVYWYRQLPEEGLKFMVYLQKENIIDESGMPKERFSAEFPKEGPSILRIQQVVRGDSAAYFCASSPEGRGSVHEQFFGPGTRLTVL.

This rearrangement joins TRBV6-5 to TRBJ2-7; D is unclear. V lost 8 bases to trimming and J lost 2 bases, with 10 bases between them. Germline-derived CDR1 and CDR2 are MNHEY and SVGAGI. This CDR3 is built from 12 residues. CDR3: CASRARAYEQYF. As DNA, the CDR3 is TGTGCCAGCCGGGCTAGGGCCTACGAGCAGTACTTC.

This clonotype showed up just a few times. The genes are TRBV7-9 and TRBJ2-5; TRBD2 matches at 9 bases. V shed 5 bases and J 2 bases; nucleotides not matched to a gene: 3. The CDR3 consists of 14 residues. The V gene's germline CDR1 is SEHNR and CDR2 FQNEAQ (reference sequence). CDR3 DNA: TGTGCCAGCAGCATTAGCGGGAGTCAAGAGACCCAGTACTTC. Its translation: CASSISGSQETQYF.

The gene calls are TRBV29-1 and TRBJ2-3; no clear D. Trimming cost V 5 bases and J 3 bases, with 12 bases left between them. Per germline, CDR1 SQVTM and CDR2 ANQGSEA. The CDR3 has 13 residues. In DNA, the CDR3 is TGCAGCGTTCGGGCCCGTGGAACAGATACGCAGTATTTT. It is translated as CSVRARGTDTQYF.

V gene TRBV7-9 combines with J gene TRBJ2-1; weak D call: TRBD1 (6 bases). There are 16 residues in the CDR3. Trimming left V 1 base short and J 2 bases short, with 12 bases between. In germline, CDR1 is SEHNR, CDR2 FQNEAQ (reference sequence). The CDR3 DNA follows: TGTGCCAGCAGCTTAGTAGGGGGTAGACCCTACAATGAGCAGTTCTTC. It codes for CASSLVGGRPYNEQFF. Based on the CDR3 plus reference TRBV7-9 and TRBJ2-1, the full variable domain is DTGVSQNPRHKITKRGQNVTFRCDPISEHNRLYWYRQTLGQGPEFLTYFQNEAQLEKSRLLSDRFSAERPKGSFSTLEIQRTEQGDSAMYLCASSLVGGRPYNEQFFGPGTRLTVL.

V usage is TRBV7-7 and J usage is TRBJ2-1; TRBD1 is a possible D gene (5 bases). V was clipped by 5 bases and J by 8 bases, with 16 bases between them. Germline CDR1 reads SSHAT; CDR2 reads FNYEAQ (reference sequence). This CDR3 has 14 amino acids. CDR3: CASSPSPGYHEQFF. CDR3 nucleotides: TGTGCCAGCAGCCCCTCCCCAGGGTACCATGAGCAGTTCTTC.

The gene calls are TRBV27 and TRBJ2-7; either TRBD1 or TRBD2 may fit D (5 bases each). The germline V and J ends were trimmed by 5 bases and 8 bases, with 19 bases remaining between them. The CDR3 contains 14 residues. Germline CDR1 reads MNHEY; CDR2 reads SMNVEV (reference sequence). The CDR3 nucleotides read TGTGCCAGCAGTACCGGGACGGACGACTATAAGCAGTACTTC. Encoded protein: CASSTGTDDYKQYF.

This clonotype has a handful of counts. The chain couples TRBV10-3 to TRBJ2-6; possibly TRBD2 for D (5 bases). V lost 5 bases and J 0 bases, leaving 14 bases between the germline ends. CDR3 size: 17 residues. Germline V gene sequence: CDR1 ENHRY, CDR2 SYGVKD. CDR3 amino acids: CAISSGMVTSGANVLTF. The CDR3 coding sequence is TGTGCCATCAGTTCGGGAATGGTGACCTCTGGGGCCAACGTCCTGACTTTC.

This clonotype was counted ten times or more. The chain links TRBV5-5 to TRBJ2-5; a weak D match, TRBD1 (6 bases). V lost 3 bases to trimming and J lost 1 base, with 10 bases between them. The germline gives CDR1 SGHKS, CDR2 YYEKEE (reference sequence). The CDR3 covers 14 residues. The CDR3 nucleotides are TGTGCCAGCAGCTGGAGGACAGCCCAAGAGACCCAGTACTTC. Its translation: CASSWRTAQETQYF.

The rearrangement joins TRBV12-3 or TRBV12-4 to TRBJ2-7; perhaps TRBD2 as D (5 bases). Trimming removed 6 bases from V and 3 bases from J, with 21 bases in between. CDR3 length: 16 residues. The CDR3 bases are TGTGCCAGCAGCTTAACCCTTAGCGCTACCCTCTACGAGCAGTACTTC. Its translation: CASSLTLSATLYEQYF.

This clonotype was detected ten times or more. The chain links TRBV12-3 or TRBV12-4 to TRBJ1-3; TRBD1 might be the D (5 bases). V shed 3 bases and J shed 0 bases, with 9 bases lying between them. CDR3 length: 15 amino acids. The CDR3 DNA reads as TGTGCCAGCAGTTTTGTTGGGACCTCTGGAAACACCATATATTTT. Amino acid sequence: CASSFVGTSGNTIYF.

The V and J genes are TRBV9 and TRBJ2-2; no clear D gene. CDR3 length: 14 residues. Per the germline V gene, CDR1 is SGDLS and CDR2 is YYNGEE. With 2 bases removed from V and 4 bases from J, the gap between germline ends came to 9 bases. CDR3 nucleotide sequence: TGTGCCAGCAGCGTCACACAGACCACCGGGGAGCTGTTTTTT. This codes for CASSVTQTTGELFF.

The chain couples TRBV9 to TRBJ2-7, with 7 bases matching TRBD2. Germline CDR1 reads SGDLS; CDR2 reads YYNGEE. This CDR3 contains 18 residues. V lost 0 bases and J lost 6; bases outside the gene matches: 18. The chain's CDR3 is CASSVEPGAGASLGEQYF. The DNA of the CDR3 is TGTGCCAGCAGCGTAGAACCCGGGGCGGGAGCCTCGTTGGGCGAGCAGTACTTC.

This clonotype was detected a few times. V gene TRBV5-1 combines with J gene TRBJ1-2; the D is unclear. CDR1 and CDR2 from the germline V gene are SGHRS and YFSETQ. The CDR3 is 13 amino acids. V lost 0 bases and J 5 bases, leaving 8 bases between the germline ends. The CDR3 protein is CASSLDLSYGYTF. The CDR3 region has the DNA TGCGCCAGCAGCTTGGATTTGAGTTATGGCTACACCTTC.

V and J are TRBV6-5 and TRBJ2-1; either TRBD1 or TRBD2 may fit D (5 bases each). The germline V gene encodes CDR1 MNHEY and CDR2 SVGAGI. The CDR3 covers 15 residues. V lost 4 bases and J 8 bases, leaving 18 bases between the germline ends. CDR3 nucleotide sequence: TGTGCCAGCAGTTTCGGGACCCAGAACCGGTATGAGCAGTTCTTC. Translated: CASSFGTQNRYEQFF.

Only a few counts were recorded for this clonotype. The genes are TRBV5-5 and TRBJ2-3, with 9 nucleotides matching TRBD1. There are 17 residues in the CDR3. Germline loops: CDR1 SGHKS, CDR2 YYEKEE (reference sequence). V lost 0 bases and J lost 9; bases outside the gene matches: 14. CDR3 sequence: CASSLGDRAGEGSTQYF. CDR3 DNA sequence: TGTGCCAGCAGCTTGGGGGACAGGGCCGGGGAGGGTTCAACGCAGTATTTT.

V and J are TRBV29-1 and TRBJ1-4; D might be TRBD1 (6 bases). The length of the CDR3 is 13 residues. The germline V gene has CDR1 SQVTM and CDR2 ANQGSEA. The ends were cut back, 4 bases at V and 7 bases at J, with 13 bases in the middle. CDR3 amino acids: CSVVGGAVEKLFF. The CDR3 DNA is TGCAGCGTTGTAGGGGGAGCGGTTGAAAAACTGTTTTTT.